The T cell receptor beta chain under discussion was sequenced for a study of cytomegalovirus exposure and HLA in healthy donors. A multiplex PCR was run with 60 Vbeta primers and 13 Jbeta primers. Only in-frame clones appear in the TCRdb table, and some are missing; sequencing was by immunoSEQ multiplex PCR. The repertoire includes 150,000 to 200,000 clones, roughly 83% of them detected once, and about 0.26% sits in the top ten. The receptor comes from a boy younger than 18 in good health and CMV-seronegative. Sequencing used PBMCs.

This CDR3 is CATSTPPGQVGSGANVLTF. The CDR3 DNA sequence: TGTGCCACCAGCACACCTCCGGGACAGGTGGGCTCTGGGGCCAACGTCCTGACTTTC. The chain employs TRBV15 and TRBJ2-6; 8 positions agree with TRBD1. Losses at the gene ends were 4 bases for V and 0 bases for J; bases not matched to a gene: 11. The length of the CDR3 is 19 residues. Germline V gives CDR1 LNHNV, CDR2 YYDKDF (reference sequence).